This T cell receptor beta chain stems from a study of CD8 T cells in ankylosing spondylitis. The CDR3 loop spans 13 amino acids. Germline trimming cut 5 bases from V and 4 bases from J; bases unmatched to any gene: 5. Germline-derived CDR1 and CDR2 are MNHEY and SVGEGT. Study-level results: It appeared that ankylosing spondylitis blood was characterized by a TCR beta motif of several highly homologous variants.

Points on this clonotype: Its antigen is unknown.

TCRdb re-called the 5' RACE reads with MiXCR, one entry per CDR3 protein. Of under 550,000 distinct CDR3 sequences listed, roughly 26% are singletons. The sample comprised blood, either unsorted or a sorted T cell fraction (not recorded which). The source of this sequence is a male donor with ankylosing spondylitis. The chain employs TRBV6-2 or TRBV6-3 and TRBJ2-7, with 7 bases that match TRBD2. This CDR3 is CASSREEGYEQYF. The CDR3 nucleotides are TGTGCCAGCAGTCGGGAGGAAGGATACGAGCAGTACTTC.